Presented here are 2 T cell receptor beta chains from one specimen sequenced in a study of shared clonotypes between healthy human individuals. TCRdb keeps only in-frame clones here, not all; method: immunoSEQ multiplex PCR. Of around 2,000,000 clones in the sample, approximately 95% were seen once. In the naive CD8 group, cells lacked CD45RO and were positively selected for CCR7, so terminally differentiated effector memory CD45RA+ cells were left out. The sample taken for sequencing was naive CD8+ T cells sorted from blood. The source of these receptors is a man younger than 30 in good health.

In this sample, this clone turned up many times. Other nucleotide sequences in the sample specify the same CDR3. The rearrangement links TRBV29-1 to TRBJ1-2; D is ambiguous. Germline V gene sequence: CDR1 SQVTM, CDR2 ANQGSEA. Trimming took 6 bases from V and 3 from J, leaving 14 bases between them. This CDR3 has 13 amino acids. DNA of the CDR3: TGCAGCGTCGAGGGCAGGCGGGACTATGGCTACACCTTC. This encodes CSVEGRRDYGYTF.

The V call is TRBV11-2, the J call TRBJ2-7, with a possible D match to TRBD2 (6 bases). The germline gives CDR1 SGHAT, CDR2 FQNNGV. Trimming left V 6 bases short and J 0 bases short, with 9 bases between. The CDR3 covers 13 residues. The CDR3 spells CASSYSGSYEQYF. The DNA of the CDR3 is TGTGCCAGCAGTTATAGCGGCTCCTACGAGCAGTACTTC.